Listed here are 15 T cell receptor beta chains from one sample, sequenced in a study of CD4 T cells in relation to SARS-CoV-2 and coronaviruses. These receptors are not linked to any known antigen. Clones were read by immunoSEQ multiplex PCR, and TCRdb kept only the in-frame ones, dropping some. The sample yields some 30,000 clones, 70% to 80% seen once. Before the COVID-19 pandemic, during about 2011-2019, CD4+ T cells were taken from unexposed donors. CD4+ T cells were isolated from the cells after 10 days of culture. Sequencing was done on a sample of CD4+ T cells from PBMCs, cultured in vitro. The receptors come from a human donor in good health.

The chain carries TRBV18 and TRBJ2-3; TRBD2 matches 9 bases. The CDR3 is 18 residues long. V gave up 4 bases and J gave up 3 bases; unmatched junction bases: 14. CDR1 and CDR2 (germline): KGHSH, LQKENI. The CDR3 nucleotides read TGTGCCAGCTCACGTCCTAGCGGGACGAACTGGGTAACAGATACGCAGTATTTT. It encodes CASSRPSGTNWVTDTQYF.

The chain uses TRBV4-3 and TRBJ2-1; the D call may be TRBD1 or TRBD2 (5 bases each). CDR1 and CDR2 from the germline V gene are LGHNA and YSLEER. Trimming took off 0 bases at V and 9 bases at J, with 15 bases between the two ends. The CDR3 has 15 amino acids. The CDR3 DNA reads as TGCGCCAGCAGCCAAGAGACCGGGGACCCTCGTGAGCAGTTCTTC. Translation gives CASSQETGDPREQFF.

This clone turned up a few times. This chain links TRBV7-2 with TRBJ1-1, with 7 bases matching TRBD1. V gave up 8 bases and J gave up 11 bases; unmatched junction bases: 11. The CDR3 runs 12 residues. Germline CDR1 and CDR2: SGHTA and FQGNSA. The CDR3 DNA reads TGTGCCAGCGGAACACAGGGGAGTGGGGCTTTCTTT. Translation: CASGTQGSGAFF.

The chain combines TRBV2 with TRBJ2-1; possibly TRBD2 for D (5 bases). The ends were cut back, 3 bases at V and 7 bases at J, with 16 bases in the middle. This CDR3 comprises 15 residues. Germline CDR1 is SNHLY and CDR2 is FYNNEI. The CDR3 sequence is CASSDSSRRGNEQFF. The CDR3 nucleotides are TGTGCCAGCAGTGATTCCAGCAGGAGAGGGAATGAGCAGTTCTTC.

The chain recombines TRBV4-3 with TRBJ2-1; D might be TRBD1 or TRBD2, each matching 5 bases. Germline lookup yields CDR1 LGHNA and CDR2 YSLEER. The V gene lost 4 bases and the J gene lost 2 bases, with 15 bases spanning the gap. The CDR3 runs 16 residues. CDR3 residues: CASSPSGAEAYNEQFF. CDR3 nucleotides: TGCGCCAGCAGCCCATCCGGGGCTGAGGCCTACAATGAGCAGTTCTTC.

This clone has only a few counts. The CDR3 reads CASSDQGPNYGYTF. The CDR3 DNA is TGTGCCAGCAGTGACCAGGGCCCTAACTATGGCTACACCTTC. The V and J genes are TRBV25-1 and TRBJ1-2, with a possible D match to TRBD1 (5 bases). This CDR3 has 14 residues. The V gene's germline CDR1 is MGHDK and CDR2 SYGVNS. V lost 3 bases to trimming and J lost 0 bases, with 8 bases between them.

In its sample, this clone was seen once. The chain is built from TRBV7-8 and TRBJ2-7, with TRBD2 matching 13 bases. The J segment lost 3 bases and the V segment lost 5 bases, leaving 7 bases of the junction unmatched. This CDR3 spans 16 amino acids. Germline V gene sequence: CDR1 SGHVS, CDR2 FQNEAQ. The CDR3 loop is CASSLGTSGTDYEQYF. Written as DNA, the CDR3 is TGTGCCAGCAGCCTTGGGACTAGCGGGACGGACTACGAGCAGTACTTC.

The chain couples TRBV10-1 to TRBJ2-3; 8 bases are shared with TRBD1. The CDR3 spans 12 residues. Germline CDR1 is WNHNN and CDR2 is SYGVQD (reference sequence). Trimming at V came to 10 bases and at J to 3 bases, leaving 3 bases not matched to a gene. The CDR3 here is CATDRVTDTQYF. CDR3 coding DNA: TGCGCCACGGACAGGGTGACAGATACGCAGTATTTT.

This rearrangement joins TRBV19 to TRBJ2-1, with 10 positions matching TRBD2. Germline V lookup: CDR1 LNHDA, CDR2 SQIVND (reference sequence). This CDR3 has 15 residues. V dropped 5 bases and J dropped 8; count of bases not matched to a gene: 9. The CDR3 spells CASSAIAGGGHEQFF. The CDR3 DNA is TGTGCCAGTAGTGCCATAGCGGGAGGCGGTCATGAGCAGTTCTTC.

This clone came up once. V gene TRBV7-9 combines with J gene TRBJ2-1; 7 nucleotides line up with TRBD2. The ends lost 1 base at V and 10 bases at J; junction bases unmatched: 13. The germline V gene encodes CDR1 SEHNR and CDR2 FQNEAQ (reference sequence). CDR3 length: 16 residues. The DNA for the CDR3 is TGTGCCAGCAGCTTAGGCGTGGGAGGGTCCATGGGAGAGCAGTTCTTC. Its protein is CASSLGVGGSMGEQFF.

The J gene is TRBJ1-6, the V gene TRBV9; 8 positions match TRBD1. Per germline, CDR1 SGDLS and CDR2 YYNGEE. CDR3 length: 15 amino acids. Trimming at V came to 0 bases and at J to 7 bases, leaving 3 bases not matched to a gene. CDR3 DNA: TGTGCCAGCAGCGTAGGGGACAGGCCCAATTCACCCCTCCACTTT. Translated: CASSVGDRPNSPLHF.

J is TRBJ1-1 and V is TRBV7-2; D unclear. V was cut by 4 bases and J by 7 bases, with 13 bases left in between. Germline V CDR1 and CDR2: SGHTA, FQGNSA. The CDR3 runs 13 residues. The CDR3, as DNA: TGTGCCAGCAGCTCGGATAGGAAGATTGAAGCTTTCTTT. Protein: CASSSDRKIEAFF.

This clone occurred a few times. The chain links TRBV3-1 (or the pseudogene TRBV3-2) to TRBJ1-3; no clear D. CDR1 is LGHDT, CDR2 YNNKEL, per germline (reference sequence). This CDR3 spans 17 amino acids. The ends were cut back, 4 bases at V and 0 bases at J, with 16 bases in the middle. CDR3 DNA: TGTGCCAGCAGCCTCTCCCGGGAGTTCACCTCTGGAAACACCATATATTTT. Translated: CASSLSREFTSGNTIYF.

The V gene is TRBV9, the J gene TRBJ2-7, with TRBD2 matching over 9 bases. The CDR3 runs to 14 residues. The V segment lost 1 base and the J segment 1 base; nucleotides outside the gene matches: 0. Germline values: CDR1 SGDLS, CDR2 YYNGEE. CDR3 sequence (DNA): TGTGCCAGCAGCGTAACTAGCGGGTCCTACGAGCAGTACTTC. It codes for CASSVTSGSYEQYF.

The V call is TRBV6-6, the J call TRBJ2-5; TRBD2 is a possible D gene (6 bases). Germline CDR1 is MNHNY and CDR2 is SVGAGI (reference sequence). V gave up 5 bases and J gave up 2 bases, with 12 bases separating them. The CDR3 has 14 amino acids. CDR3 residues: CASSRDLPQETQYF. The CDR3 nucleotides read TGTGCCAGCAGTCGGGACTTGCCACAAGAGACCCAGTACTTC.